The sequence of this T cell receptor beta chain was determined in a study of memory CD4+ T cells and cytomegalovirus serostatus. Study-level background: Healthy Belgian adult donors included nine or ten CMV-positive and some 24 CMV-negative people. Findings and limits, study-wide: Repertoires predicted CMV serostatus with median bootstrapped AUC of approximately 0.94.

The sort gate was single viable CD3+CD4+CD8-CD45RO+ cells for memory CD4+ T cells. CD4+ T cells were isolated by positive magnetic selection. Comment on this clone: The antigen remains unidentified.

Germline V CDR1 and CDR2: MNHNS, SASEGT. The ends were cut back, 3 bases at V and 7 bases at J, with 16 bases in the middle. This CDR3 has 15 amino acids. The authors' processing: Out-of-frame sequences were removed, leaving 2 million to 2.5 million distinct TCRbeta sequences. Some clones are missing from TCRdb's copy, which holds only in-frame ones; the method was immunoSEQ multiplex PCR. V, J and clone size derive from that table, while D and trimming were established from the DNA sequence. Of over 75,000 clones in the sample, 80% were seen once. Sequencing was done on a sample of memory CD4+ T cells from blood. The V call is TRBV6-1, the J call TRBJ1-5; D is ambiguous. The receptor's source is an adult in good health and CMV-seropositive. The chain's CDR3 is CASSDWTLVAQPQHF. As DNA, the CDR3 is TGTGCCAGCAGTGATTGGACCTTAGTCGCGCAGCCCCAGCATTTT.